This T cell receptor beta chain is drawn from a study of control samples from healthy donors and cancer patients. Profiled with immunoSEQ multiplex PCR; TCRdb holds only in-frame clones, not every one. The data hold under 15,000 clones, with around 94% observed a single time. Germline values: CDR1 SGHAT, CDR2 FQNNGV. With 5 bases removed from V and 2 bases from J, the gap between germline ends came to 15 bases. The CDR3 is 15 residues long. The TCR originated in a man in his 70s with head and neck cancer. The rearrangement links TRBV11-2 to TRBJ1-2; D might be TRBD1 (6 bases). Sequencing was performed on PBMCs. For the CDR3, the DNA is TGTGCCAGCAGCGCGTTCGACAGGCGGAACTATGGCTACACCTTC. Translation: CASSAFDRRNYGYTF. Combining the CDR3 with reference TRBV11-2 and TRBJ1-2 gives the whole variable domain EAGVAQSPRYKIIEKRQSVAFWCNPISGHATLYWYQQILGQGPKLLIQFQNNGVVDDSQLPKDRFSAERLKGVDSTLKIQPAKLEDSAVYLCASSAFDRRNYGYTFGSGTRLTVV.